Listed below are T cell receptor beta chains from one sample, sequenced in a study of T cell changes during pregnancy in multiple sclerosis. TCRdb keeps only in-frame clones here, not all; method: immunoSEQ multiplex PCR. The repertoire includes approximately 94,000 clones, 92% of them detected once, and about 1.8% sits in the top ten. Sequenced here: peripheral blood, sampled after pregnancy. The origin of the receptors is a female donor with multiple sclerosis, enrolled in a pregnancy study. CDR3s include the opening cysteine and the closing phenylalanine or tryptophan. A D gene is named only where the DNA matches it firmly.

v_call: TRBV20-1
j_call: TRBJ1-1
d_call: .
cdr3_aa: CSAKGDTEAFF

v_call: TRBV11-3
j_call: TRBJ1-5
d_call: .
cdr3_aa: CASSFGGGGEGYQPQHF

v_call: TRBV14
j_call: TRBJ2-5
d_call: .
cdr3_aa: CASSQANSGSPPQETQYF

v_call: TRBV5-1
j_call: TRBJ2-1
d_call: .
cdr3_aa: CASSFFSRGLSSYNEQFF

v_call: TRBV4-1
j_call: TRBJ1-2
d_call: .
cdr3_aa: CASSQDAVSNYGYTF

v_call: TRBV5-1
j_call: TRBJ2-5
d_call: TRBD1
cdr3_aa: CASSDTGGSQTQYF

v_call: TRBV18
j_call: TRBJ1-1
d_call: .
cdr3_aa: CASSPDPGGSTEAFF

v_call: TRBV25-1
j_call: TRBJ2-2
d_call: TRBD2
cdr3_aa: CASSEYEGRGRTGELFF

v_call: TRBV28
j_call: TRBJ1-2
d_call: TRBD1
cdr3_aa: CASSLRTGDLSRYGYTF

v_call: TRBV7-2
j_call: TRBJ2-6
d_call: TRBD1
cdr3_aa: CASSLAPGGPSGANVLTF

v_call: TRBV5-1
j_call: TRBJ1-1
d_call: TRBD1
cdr3_aa: CASSSGMDRANTEAFF

v_call: TRBV11-3
j_call: TRBJ2-7
d_call: TRBD1
cdr3_aa: CASSPTGGGYEQYF

v_call: TRBV6-5
j_call: TRBJ2-4
d_call: .
cdr3_aa: CASRNLALAKNIQYF

v_call: TRBV28
j_call: TRBJ2-5
d_call: .
cdr3_aa: CASSLKFLLIGETQYF